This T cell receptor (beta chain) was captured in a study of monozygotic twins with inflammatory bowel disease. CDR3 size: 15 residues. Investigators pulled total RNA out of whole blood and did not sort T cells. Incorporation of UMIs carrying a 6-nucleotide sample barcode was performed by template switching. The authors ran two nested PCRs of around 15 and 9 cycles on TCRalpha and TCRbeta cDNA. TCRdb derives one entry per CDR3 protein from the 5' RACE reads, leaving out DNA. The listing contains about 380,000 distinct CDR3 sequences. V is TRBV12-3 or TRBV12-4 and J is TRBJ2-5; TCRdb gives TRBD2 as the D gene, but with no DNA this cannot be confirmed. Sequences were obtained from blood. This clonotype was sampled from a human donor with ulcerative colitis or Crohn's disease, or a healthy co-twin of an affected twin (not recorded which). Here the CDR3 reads CASSPAGLAPETQYF.